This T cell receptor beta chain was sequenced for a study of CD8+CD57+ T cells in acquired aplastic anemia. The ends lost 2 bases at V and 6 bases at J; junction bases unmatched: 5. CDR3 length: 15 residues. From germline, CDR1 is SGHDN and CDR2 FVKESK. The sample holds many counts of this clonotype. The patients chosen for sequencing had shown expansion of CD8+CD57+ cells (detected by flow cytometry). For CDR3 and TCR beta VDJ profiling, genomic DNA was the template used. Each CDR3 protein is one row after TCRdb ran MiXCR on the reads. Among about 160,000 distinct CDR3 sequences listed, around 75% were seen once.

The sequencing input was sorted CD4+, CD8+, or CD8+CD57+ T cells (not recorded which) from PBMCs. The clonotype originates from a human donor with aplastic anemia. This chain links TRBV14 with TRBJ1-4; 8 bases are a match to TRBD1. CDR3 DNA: TGTGCCAGCAGCCAACAGGACAGGGTCCATGAAAAACTGTTTTTT. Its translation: CASSQQDRVHEKLFF.